This T cell receptor (beta chain) was found in a study of cytomegalovirus exposure and HLA in healthy donors. Study information: Of over 350 genotyped donors, 81% grouped in the Caucasian-associated ancestry cluster.

V was pared by 5 bases and J by 4 bases, with 18 bases between. Germline V CDR1 and CDR2: MDHEN, SYDVKM. The CDR3 is made up of 15 amino acids. PCR amplification relied on 60 Vbeta primers (plus 13 Jbeta primers). Per the original methods: In a later analysis, of 79 million or so unique beta chains, about 12 million appeared in at least two donors. Profiling relied on immunoSEQ multiplex PCR, and the TCRdb table lists in-frame clones only, not all of them. The DNA gave D and trimming, while V, J and clone size come from that table. Among 120,000 or so clones listed, 74% were seen once. This receptor was identified in a man in his forties or fifties in good health and CMV-seropositive. This chain joins TRBV28 and TRBJ2-7; tentatively, D is TRBD1 (7 bases). Sequenced sample: PBMCs. DNA for the CDR3: TGTGCCAGCAGTCCCGGACAGGCGGGAATATACGAGCAGTACTTC. As protein: CASSPGQAGIYEQYF.